This record looks at one T cell receptor beta chain sequence and its context. Its antigen remains unidentified. Per-nucleotide qualities are absent, and no much larger clonotype sits a single base away. This specimen comes from a study of blood T cell repertoires in COVID-19 (dated by TCRdb to 2019 to 2021). For context, the study as a whole: Collaborator samples came from the United States, Italy and Spain and covered acute and convalescent phases of COVID-19. The material from the prospective study consisted of cDNA or gDNA derived from T cells, B-cell-depleted T cells, or PBMCs. The dataset comprised deeply sampled blood TCRbeta repertoires from subjects exposed to, actively infected with, or recovered from COVID-19. The repertoires were released in a freely available public database meant as a resource for research on the immune response to SARS-CoV-2. The samples were drawn from the first 160 participants of the ongoing ImmuneRACE study and from more than 1,000 subjects provided by 6 global collaborators. Sample metadata almost always included a de-identified subject ID, COVID-19 status, age in years and sex. Where HLA class I and class II types were available, the types were taken from metadata supplied by the sample provider, not from assay-based typing. What the research found in general, with its limitations: The amount of clinical and demographic metadata varied by source and participant and was provided uncurated.

TCRbeta CDR3 regions were amplified from genomic DNA by means of the immunoSEQ Assay, a bias-controlled multiplex PCR. Per the authors' processing: Nucleated cell counts per sample were estimated from amplification of reference gene primers within the assay. To quantify the absolute abundance of each unique TCRbeta CDR3 rearrangement, sequence reads were collapsed and filtered. For each sample, productive Simpson clonality was calculated by taking the square root of Simpson's diversity index across productive rearrangements. TCRdb holds this immuneACCESS table with in-frame rearrangements only. Some clones are missing; in checked studies, unresolved V genes explain under half, and the rest has no known cause. V and J calls and clone size are those listed in that table; D and trimming were worked out from the DNA. The sample has about 160,000 clones on record, 80% to 90% of them singletons. In total, the top ten clones hold approximately 10% of the sample.

The CDR1 and CDR2 encoded by the germline V gene are SGHDT and YYEEEE. Its CDR3 holds 14 amino acids, cysteine through phenylalanine. The CDR3 DNA has 42 bases and is translated from base 1. Trimming removed 3 bases from V and 5 bases from J, leaving 12 bases between the germline ends. Whole blood was collected in K2EDTA tubes by collaborating institutions according to the institutions' own protocols. For TCRbeta analysis, collaborators shipped samples in one of three forms: frozen whole blood, isolated PBMCs, or DNA extracted from either of those sample types. The chain links TRBV5-6 with TRBJ2-1; perhaps TRBD1 is the D gene, with 5 bases matching. This clonotype originated in a human donor in a cohort sampled during active COVID-19. Source material: peripheral blood. In nucleotides, the sequence is TGTGCCAGCAGCTACGGCAGGGTAAACAATGAGCAGTTCTTC. Translation gives CASSYGRVNNEQFF. This CDR3, with the reference TRBV5-6 and TRBJ2-1 proteins standing in past its ends, gives the full variable domain DAGVTQSPTHLIKTRGQQVTLRCSPKSGHDTVSWYQQALGQGPQFIFQYYEEEERQRGNFPDRFSGHQFPNYSSELNVNALLLGDSALYLCASSYGRVNNEQFFGPGTRLTVL.